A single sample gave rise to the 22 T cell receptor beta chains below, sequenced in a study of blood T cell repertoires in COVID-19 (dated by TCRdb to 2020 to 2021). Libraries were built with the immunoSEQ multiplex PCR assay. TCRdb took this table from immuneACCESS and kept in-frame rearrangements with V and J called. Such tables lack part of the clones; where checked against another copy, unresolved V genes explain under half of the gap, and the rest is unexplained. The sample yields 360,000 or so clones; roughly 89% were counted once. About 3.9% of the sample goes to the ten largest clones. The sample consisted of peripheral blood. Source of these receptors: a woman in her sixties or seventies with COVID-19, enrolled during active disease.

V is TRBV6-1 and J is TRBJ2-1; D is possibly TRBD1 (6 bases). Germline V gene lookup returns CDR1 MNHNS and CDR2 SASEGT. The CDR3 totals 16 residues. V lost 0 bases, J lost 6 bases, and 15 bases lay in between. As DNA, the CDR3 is TGTGCCAGCAGTGAAGCGGCCACAGGGTCTTTCAATGAGCAGTTCTTC. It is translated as CASSEAATGSFNEQFF.

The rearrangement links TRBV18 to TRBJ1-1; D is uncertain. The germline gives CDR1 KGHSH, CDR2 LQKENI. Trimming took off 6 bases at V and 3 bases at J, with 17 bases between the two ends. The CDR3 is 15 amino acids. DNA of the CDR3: TGTGCCAGCTCCTACGCGATGACGGGATACACTGAAGCTTTCTTT. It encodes CASSYAMTGYTEAFF.

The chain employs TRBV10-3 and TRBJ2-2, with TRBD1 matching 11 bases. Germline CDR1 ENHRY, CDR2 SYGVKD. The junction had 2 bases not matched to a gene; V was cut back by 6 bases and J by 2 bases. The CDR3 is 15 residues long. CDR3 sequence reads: CAIRDRGLNTGELFF. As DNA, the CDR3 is TGTGCCATCAGGGACAGGGGGCTTAACACCGGGGAGCTGTTTTTT.

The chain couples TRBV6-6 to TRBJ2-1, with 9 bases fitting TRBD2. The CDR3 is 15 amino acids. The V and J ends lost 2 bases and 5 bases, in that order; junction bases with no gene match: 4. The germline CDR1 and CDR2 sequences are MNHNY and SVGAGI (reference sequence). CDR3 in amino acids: CASSYRLADNNEQFF. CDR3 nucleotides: TGTGCCAGCAGTTACCGACTAGCGGATAACAATGAGCAGTTCTTC.

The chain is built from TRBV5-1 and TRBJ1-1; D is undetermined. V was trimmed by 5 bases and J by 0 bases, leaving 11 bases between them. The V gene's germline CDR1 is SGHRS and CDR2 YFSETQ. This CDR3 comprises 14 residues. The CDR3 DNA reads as TGCGCCAGCAGAACGGCGGAAATGAACACTGAAGCTTTCTTT. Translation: CASRTAEMNTEAFF.

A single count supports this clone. The CDR3 nucleotides are TGTGCCAGTAGTATTCAGGGGGCGAACGAGCAGTACTTC. Translating it yields CASSIQGANEQYF. The chain carries TRBV19 and TRBJ2-7; 8 bases map to TRBD1. Germline V gene lookup returns CDR1 LNHDA and CDR2 SQIVND (reference sequence). This CDR3 comprises 13 residues. V shed 3 bases and J 5 bases; nucleotides not matched to a gene: 3.

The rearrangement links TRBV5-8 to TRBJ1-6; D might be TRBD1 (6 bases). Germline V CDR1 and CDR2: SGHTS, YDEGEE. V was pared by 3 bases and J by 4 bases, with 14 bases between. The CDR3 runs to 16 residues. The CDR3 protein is CASSSRDKQYNSPLHF. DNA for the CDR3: TGTGCCAGCAGCTCCCGGGACAAACAATATAATTCACCCCTCCACTTT. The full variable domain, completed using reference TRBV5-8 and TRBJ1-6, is EAGVTQSPTHLIKTRGQQATLRCSPISGHTSVYWYQQALGLGLQFLLWYDEGEERNRGNFPPRFSGRQFPNYSSELNVNALELEDSALYLCASSSRDKQYNSPLHFGNGTRLTVT.

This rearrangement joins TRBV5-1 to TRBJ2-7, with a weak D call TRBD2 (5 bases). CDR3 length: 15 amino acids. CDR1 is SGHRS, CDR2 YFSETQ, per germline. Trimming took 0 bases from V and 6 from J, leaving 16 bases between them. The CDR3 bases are TGCGCCAGCAGCTTGGAGGCGGGCGGAGGTAGCGAGCAGTACTTC. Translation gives CASSLEAGGGSEQYF. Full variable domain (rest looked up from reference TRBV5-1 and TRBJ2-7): KAGVTQTPRYLIKTRGQQVTLSCSPISGHRSVSWYQQTPGQGLQFLFEYFSETQRNKGNFPGRFSGRQFSNSRSEMNVSTLELGDSALYLCASSLEAGGGSEQYFGPGTRLTVT.

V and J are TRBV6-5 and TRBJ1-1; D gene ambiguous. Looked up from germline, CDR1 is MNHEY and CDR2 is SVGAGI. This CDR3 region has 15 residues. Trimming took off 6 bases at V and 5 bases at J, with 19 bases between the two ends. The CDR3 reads CASSPIPGTLTEAFF. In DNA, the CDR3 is TGTGCCAGCAGCCCAATTCCGGGAACCTTAACTGAAGCTTTCTTT.

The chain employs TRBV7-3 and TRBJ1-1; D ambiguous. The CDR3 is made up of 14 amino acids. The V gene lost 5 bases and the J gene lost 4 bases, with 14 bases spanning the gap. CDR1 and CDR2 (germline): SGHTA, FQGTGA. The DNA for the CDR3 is TGTGCCAGCAGCACCGGGAGTCCAGGCACTGAAGCTTTCTTT. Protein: CASSTGSPGTEAFF.

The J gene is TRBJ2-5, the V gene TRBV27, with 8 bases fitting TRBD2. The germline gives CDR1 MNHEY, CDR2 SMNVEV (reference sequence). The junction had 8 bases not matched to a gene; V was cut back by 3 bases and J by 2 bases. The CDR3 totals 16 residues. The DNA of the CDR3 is TGTGCCAGCAGTTTCTTAACTAGCGGACCACAAGAGACCCAGTACTTC. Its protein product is CASSFLTSGPQETQYF.

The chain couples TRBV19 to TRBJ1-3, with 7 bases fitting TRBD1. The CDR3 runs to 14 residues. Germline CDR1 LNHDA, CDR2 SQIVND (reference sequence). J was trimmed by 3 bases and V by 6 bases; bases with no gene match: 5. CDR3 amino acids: CASRGQPSGNTIYF. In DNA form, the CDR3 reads TGTGCCAGTAGGGGACAGCCCAGTGGAAACACCATATATTTT.

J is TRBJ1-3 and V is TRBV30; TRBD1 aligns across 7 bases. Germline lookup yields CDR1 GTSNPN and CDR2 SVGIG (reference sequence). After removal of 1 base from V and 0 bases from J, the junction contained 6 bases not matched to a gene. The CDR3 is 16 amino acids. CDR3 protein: CAWSGQGSFSGNTIYF. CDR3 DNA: TGTGCCTGGAGTGGACAGGGATCTTTCTCTGGAAACACCATATATTTT.

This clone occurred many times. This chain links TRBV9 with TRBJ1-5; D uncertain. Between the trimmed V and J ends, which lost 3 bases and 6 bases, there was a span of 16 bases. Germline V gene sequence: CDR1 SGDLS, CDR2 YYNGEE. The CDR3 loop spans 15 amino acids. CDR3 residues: CASSAKDQGGQPQHF. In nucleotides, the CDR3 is TGTGCCAGCAGCGCCAAGGATCAAGGCGGTCAGCCCCAGCATTTT.

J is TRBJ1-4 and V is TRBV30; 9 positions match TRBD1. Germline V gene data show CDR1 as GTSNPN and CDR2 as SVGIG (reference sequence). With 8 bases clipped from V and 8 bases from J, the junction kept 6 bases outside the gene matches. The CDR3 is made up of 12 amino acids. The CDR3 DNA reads TGTGCCCGGGGACAGGGTAGAGAAAAACTGTTTTTT. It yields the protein CARGQGREKLFF.

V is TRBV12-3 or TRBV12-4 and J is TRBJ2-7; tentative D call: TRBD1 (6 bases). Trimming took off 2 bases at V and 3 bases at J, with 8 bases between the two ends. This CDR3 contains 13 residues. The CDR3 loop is CASSLNRDYEQYF. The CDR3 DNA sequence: TGTGCCAGCAGTTTAAACAGGGACTACGAGCAGTACTTC.

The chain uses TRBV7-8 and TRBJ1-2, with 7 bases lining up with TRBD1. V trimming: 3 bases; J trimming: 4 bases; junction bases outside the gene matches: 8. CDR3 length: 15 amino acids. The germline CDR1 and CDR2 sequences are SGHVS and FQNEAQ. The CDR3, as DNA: TGTGCCAGCAGCTTGAGACGGGACAGATTCTATGGCTACACCTTC. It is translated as CASSLRRDRFYGYTF.

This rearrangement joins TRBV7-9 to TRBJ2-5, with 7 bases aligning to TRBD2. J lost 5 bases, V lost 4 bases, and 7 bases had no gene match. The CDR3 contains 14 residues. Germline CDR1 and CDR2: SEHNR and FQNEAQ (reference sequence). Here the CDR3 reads CASSSMGGVETQYF. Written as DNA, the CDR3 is TGTGCCAGCAGCTCTATGGGGGGGGTGGAGACCCAGTACTTC.

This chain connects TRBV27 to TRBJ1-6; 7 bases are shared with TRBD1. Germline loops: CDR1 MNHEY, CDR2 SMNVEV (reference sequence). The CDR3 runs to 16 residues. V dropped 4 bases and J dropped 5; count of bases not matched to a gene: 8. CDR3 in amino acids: CASSSLDRSDNSPLHF. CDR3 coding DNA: TGTGCCAGCAGTTCCCTGGACAGGTCAGATAATTCACCCCTCCACTTT.

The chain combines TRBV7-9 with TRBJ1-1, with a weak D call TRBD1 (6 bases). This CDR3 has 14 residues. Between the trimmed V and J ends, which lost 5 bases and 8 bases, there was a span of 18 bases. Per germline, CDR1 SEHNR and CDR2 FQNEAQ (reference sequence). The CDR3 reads CASSPSGGRIEAFF. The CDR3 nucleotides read TGTGCCAGCAGCCCATCTGGGGGCCGGATCGAAGCTTTCTTT. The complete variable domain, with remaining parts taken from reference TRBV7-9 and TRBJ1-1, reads DTGVSQNPRHKITKRGQNVTFRCDPISEHNRLYWYRQTLGQGPEFLTYFQNEAQLEKSRLLSDRFSAERPKGSFSTLEIQRTEQGDSAMYLCASSPSGGRIEAFFGQGTRLTVV.

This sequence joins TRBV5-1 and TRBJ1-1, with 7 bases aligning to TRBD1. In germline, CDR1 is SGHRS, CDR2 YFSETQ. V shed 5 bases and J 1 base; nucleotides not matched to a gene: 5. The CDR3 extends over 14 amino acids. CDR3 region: CASRKGAGNTEAFF. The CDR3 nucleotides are TGCGCCAGCAGAAAGGGGGCAGGGAACACTGAAGCTTTCTTT.

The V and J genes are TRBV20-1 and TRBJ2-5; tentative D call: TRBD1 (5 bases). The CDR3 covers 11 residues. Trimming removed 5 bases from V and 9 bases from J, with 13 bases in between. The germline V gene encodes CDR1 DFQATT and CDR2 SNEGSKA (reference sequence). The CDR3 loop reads CSASRVMPQYF. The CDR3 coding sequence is TGCAGTGCTTCCAGGGTCATGCCCCAGTACTTC.